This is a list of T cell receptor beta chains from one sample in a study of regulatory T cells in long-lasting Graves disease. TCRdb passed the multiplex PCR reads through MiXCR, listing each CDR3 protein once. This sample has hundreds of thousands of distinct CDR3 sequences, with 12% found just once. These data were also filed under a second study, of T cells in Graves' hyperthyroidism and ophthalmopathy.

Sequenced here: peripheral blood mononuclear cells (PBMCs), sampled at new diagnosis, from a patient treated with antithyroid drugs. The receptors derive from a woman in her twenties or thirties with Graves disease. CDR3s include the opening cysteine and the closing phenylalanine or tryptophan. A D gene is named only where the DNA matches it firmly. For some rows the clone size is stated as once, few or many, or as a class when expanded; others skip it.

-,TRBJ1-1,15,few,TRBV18,TGTGCCAGCTCACTCTCACAGGTCCAGAACACTGAAGCTTTCTTT,CASSLSQVQNTEAFF
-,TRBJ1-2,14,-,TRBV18,TGTGCCAGCTCCACCGCCAGGGGAGTTGATGGCTACACCTTC,CASSTARGVDGYTF
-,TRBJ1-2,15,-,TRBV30,TGTGCCTGGACCGCCGGTGACACCTATAACTATGGCTACACCTTC,CAWTAGDTYNYGYTF
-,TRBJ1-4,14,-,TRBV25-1,TGTGCCAGCAGGGACAGCTACTCTAATGAAAAACTGTTTTTT,CASRDSYSNEKLFF
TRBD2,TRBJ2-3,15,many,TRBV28,TGTGCCAGCAGTTTGCTAGCGGGTAGCACAGATACGCAGTATTTT,CASSLLAGSTDTQYF
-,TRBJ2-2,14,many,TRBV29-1,TGCAGCGTGGCACTAGGACCCGGCACCGGGGAGCTGTTTTTT,CSVALGPGTGELFF
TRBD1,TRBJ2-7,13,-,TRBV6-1,TGTGCCAGCAGTCGGGACAGGGACAACGAGCAGTACTTC,CASSRDRDNEQYF
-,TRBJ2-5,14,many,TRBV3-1,TGTGCCAGCAGCCAAAGACGGGCAAAAGAGACCCAGTACTTC,CASSQRRAKETQYF
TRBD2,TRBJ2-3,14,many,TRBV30,TGTGCCAGGGGGACTAGCGGGAGCACAGATACGCAGTATTTT,CARGTSGSTDTQYF
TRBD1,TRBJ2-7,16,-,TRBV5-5,TGTGCCAGCAGCTCGATTACCGGGACAGGGTCCTACGAGCAGTACTTC,CASSSITGTGSYEQYF
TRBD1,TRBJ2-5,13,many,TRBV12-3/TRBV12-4,TGTGCCAGCAGTCAACAGGGGGCCGGGACCCAGTACTTC,CASSQQGAGTQYF
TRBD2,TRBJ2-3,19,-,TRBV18,TGTGCCAGCTCACCACTTGCCCCGACTAGCGGGAGGGGCACAGATACGCAGTATTTT,CASSPLAPTSGRGTDTQYF
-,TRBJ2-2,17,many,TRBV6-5,TGTGCCAGCAGTTCCCTCCGGACGGGGGTGGACACCGGGGAGCTGTTTTTT,CASSSLRTGVDTGELFF
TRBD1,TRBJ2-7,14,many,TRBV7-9,TGTGCCAGCAGCTTAGGACAGGGGATCGACGAGCAGTACTTC,CASSLGQGIDEQYF